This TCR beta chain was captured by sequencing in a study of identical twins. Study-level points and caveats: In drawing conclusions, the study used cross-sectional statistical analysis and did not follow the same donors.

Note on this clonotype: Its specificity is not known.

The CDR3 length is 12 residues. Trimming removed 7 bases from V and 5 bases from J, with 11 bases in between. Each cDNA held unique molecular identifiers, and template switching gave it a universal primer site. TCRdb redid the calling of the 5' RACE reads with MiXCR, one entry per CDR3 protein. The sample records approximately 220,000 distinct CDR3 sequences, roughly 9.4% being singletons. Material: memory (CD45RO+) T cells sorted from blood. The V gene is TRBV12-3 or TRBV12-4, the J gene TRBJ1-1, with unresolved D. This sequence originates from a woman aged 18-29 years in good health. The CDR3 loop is CASTRRETEAFF. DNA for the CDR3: TGTGCCAGCACCAGGCGGGAAACTGAAGCTTTCTTT.